This T cell receptor beta chain was captured by sequencing in a study of T-cell memory formation after mild COVID-19. At the level of the study: Each donor largely had its own TCR clusters. The study's findings and limits: Some SARS-CoV-2-responding clones were already detected in memory before infection. Whereas later expanders leaned CD4+, clones contracting day 15 to 85 showed a balanced CD4/CD8 makeup.

Remarks on this clonotype: The antigen is unknown.

MiXCR was run by TCRdb on the 5' RACE reads, yielding one entry per CDR3 protein. The data contain about 270,000 distinct CDR3 sequences, around 15% of them singletons. The sample consisted of PBMCs or a T cell subset sorted from them (not recorded which). The clonotype comes from a man aged 18 to 29 who had mild COVID-19 (a few samples of this study predate the infection). Cell type and time point are not known.

In nucleotides, the CDR3 is TGCAGTGCCTTCAGTGATAAGGACTATGGCTACACCTTC. As protein: CSAFSDKDYGYTF. The chain has TRBV20-1 and TRBJ1-2; D is unresolved. Trimming stripped 6 bases from V and 3 bases from J, with 14 bases between. The CDR3 has 13 residues. Per germline, CDR1 DFQATT and CDR2 SNEGSKA (reference sequence).